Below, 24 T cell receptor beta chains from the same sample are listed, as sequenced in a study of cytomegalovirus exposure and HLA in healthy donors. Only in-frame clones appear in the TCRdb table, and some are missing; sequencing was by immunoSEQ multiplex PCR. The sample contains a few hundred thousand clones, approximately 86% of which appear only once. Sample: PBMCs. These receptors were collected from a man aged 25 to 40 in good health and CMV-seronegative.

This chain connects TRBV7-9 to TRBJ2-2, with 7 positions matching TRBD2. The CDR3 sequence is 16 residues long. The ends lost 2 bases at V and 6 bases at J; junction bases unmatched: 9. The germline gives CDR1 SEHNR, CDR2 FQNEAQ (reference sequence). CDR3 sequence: CASSLSGTKGPGELFF. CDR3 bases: TGTGCCAGCAGCTTATCCGGGACTAAAGGGCCCGGGGAGCTGTTTTTT. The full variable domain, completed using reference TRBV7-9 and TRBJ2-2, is DTGVSQNPRHKITKRGQNVTFRCDPISEHNRLYWYRQTLGQGPEFLTYFQNEAQLEKSRLLSDRFSAERPKGSFSTLEIQRTEQGDSAMYLCASSLSGTKGPGELFFGEGSRLTVL.

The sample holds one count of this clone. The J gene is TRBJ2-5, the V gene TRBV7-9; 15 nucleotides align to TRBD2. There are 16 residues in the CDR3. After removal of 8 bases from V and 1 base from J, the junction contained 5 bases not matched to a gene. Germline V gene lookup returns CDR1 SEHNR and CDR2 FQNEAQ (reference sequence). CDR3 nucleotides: TGTGCCAGCCACGGGACTAGCGGGGGGCGCCAAGAGACCCAGTACTTC. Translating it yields CASHGTSGGRQETQYF. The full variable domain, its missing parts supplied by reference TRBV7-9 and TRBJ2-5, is DTGVSQNPRHKITKRGQNVTFRCDPISEHNRLYWYRQTLGQGPEFLTYFQNEAQLEKSRLLSDRFSAERPKGSFSTLEIQRTEQGDSAMYLCASHGTSGGRQETQYFGPGTRLLVL.

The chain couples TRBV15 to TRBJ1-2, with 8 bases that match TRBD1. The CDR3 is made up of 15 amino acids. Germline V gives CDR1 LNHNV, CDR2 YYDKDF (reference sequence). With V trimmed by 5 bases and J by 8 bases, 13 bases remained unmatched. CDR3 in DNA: TGTGCCACCAGCGGCCGGGACAGGATTAATAACGGCTACACCTTC. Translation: CATSGRDRINNGYTF.

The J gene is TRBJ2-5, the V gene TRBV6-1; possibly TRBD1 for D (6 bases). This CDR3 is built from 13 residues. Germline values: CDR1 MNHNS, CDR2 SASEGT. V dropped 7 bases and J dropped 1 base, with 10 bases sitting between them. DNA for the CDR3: TGTGCCAGCAAGAGGACAGCCCAAGAGACCCAGTACTTC. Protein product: CASKRTAQETQYF.

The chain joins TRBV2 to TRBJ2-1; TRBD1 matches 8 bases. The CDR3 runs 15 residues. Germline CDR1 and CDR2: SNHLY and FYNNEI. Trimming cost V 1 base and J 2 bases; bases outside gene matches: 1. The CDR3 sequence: CASSEDRGTYNEQFF. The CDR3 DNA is TGTGCCAGCAGTGAAGACAGGGGGACCTACAATGAGCAGTTCTTC.

CDR3: CAISGSGGSTDTQYF. Written as DNA, the CDR3 is TGTGCCATCAGCGGATCGGGGGGGAGCACAGATACGCAGTATTTT. V is TRBV10-3 and J is TRBJ2-3; 8 bases agree with TRBD2. In germline, CDR1 is ENHRY, CDR2 SYGVKD. This CDR3 has 15 amino acids. The V gene end was trimmed by 6 bases and the J gene end by 0 bases; junction bases not matched to a gene: 5.

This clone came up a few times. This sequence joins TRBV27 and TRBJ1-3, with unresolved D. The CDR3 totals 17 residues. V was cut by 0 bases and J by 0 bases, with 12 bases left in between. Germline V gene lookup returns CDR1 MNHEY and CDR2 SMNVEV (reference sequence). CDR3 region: CASSLSGARSSGNTIYF. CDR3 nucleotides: TGTGCCAGCAGTTTATCTGGTGCGAGGAGCTCTGGAAACACCATATATTTT.

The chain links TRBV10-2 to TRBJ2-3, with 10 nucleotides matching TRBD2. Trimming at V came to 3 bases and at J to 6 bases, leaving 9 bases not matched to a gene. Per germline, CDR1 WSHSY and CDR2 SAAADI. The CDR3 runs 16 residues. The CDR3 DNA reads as TGCGCCAGCAGTGACCTTAGCGGGGGGCTCGGGGATACGCAGTATTTT. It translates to CASSDLSGGLGDTQYF.

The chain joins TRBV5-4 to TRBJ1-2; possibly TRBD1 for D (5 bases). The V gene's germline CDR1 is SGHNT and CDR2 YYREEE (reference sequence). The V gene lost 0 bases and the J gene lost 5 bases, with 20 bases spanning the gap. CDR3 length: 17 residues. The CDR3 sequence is CASSLGGSGALGYGYTF. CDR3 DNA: TGTGCCAGCAGCTTGGGGGGGTCGGGAGCCCTGGGTTATGGCTACACCTTC.

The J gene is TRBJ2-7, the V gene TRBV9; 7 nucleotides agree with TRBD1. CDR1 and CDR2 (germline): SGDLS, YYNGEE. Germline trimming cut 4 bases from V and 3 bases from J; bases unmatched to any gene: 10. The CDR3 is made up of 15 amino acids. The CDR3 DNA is TGTGCCAGCAGCATTATGACAGGGTCAAGCTACGAGCAGTACTTC. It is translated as CASSIMTGSSYEQYF.

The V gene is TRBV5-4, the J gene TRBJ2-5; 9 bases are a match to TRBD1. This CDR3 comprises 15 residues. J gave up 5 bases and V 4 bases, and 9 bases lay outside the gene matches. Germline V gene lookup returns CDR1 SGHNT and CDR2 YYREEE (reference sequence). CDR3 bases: TGTGCCAGCAGCCCGGGACAGGGAGCAAGGGAGACCCAGTACTTC. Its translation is CASSPGQGARETQYF.

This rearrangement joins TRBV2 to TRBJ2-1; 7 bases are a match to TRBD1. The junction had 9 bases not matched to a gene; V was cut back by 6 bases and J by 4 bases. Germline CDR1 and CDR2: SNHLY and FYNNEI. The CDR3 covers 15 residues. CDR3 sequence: CASSSGTALYNEQFF. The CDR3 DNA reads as TGTGCCAGCAGCTCCGGGACAGCCCTTTACAATGAGCAGTTCTTC.

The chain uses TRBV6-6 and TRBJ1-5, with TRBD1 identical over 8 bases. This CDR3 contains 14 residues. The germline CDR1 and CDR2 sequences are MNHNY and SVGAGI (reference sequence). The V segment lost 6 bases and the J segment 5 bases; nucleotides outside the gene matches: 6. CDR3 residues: CASSRTGGDQPQHF. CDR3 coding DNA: TGTGCCAGCAGCCGAACAGGGGGGGATCAGCCCCAGCATTTT.

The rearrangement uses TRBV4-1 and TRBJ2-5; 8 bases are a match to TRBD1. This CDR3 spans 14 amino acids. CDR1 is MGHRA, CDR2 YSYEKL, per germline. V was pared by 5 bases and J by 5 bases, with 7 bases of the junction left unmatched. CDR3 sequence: CASSAGQGWETQYF. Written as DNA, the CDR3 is TGCGCCAGCAGCGCAGGACAGGGATGGGAGACCCAGTACTTC.

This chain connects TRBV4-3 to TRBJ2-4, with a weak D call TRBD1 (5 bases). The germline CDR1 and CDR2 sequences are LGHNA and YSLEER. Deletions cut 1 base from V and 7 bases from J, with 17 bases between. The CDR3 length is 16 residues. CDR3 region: CASSQGGGHGSNIQYF. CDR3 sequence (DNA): TGCGCCAGCAGCCAAGGGGGTGGACATGGGTCTAACATTCAGTACTTC.

This CDR3 reads CASSLDRGTYEQYF. For the CDR3, the DNA is TGTGCCAGCAGCTTAGACAGGGGTACCTACGAGCAGTACTTC. The V call is TRBV27, the J call TRBJ2-7, with TRBD1 matching over 8 bases. CDR3 size: 14 residues. V lost 6 bases to trimming and J lost 2 bases; unmatched junction nucleotides: 6. CDR1 MNHEY and CDR2 SMNVEV come from the germline V gene (reference sequence).

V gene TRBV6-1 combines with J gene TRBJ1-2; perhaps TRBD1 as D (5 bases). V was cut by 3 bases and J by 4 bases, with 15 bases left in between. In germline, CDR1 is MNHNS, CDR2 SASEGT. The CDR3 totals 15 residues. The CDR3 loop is CASSDGGTKGYGYTF. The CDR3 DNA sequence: TGTGCCAGCAGTGACGGGGGGACGAAGGGCTATGGCTACACCTTC.

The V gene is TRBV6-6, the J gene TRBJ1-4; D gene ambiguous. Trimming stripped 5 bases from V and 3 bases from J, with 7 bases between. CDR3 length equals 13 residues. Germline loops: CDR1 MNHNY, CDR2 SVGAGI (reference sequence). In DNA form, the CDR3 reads TGTGCCAGCAGTCGAGTTTCTAATGAAAAACTGTTTTTT. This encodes CASSRVSNEKLFF.

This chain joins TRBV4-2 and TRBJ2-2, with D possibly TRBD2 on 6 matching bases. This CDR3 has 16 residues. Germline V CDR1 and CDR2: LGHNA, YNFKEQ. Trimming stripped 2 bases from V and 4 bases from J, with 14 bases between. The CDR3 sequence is CASSQRMRGGTGELFF. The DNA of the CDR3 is TGTGCCAGCAGCCAAAGGATGCGGGGTGGCACCGGGGAGCTGTTTTTT.

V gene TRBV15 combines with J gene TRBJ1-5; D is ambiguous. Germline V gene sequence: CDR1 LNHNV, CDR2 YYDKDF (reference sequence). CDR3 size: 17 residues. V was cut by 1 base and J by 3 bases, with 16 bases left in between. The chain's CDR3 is CATSRARLGRDNQPQHF. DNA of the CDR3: TGTGCCACCAGCAGAGCACGTCTGGGCCGAGACAATCAGCCCCAGCATTTT. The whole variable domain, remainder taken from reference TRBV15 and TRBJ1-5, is DAMVIQNPRYQVTQFGKPVTLSCSQTLNHNVMYWYQQKSSQAPKLLFHYYDKDFNNEADTPDNFQSRRPNTSFCFLDIRSPGLGDTAMYLCATSRARLGRDNQPQHFGDGTRLSIL.

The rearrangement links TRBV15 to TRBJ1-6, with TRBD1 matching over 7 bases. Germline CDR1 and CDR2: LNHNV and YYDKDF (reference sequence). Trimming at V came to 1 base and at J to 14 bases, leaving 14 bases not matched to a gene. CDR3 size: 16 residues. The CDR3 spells CATSRAGTDSRRALHF. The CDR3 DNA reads TGTGCCACCAGCAGAGCCGGGACAGACAGTAGGAGGGCCCTCCACTTT.

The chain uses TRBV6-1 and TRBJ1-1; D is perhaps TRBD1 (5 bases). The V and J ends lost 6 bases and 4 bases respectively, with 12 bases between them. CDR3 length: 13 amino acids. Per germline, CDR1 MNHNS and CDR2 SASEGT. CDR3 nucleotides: TGTGCCAGCAGATATCCCGGGGGCACTGAAGCTTTCTTT. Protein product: CASRYPGGTEAFF.

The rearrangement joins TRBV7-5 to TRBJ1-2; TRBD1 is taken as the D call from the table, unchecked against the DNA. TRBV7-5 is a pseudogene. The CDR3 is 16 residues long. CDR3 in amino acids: CVRSFSLHRGRDGYTF. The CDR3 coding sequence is TGTGTCAGAAGCTTTTCTCTTCACAGGGGGCGCGATGGCTACACCTTC.

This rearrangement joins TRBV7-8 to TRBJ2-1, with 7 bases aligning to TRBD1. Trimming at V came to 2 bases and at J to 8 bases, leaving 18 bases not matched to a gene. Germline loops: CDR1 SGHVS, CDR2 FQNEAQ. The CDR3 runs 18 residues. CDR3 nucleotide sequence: TGTGCCAGCAGCTTATCTGTACAGGGGCCGGCCCGAGGGGATGAGCAGTTCTTC. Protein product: CASSLSVQGPARGDEQFF.